These 16 T cell receptor beta chains were all obtained from the same sample, sequenced in a study of cytomegalovirus exposure and HLA in healthy donors. The repertoire was sequenced with immunoSEQ multiplex PCR; TCRdb's copy has only in-frame clones and lacks some. The sample lists fewer than 250,000 clones; around nine tenths were seen once. The sequencing sample was made of PBMCs. The receptors stem from a man younger than 35 in good health and CMV-seronegative.

The chain employs TRBV6-5 and TRBJ1-2, with a weak D call TRBD1 (6 bases). V was shortened by 4 bases and J by 6 bases, with 9 bases between the two germline ends. Germline V lookup: CDR1 MNHEY, CDR2 SVGAGI. The CDR3 covers 12 residues. The CDR3 sequence: CASSSDRHGYTF. CDR3 in DNA: TGTGCCAGCAGTTCCGACAGGCATGGCTACACCTTC.

The V gene is TRBV6-1, the J gene TRBJ2-7, with TRBD1 matching over 7 bases. The CDR3 spans 15 residues. In germline, CDR1 is MNHNS, CDR2 SASEGT. J gave up 3 bases and V 4 bases, and 9 bases lay outside the gene matches. The CDR3 DNA follows: TGTGCCAGCAGTGGAGACAGGGTTCTCTTCTACGAGCAGTACTTC. Protein sequence: CASSGDRVLFYEQYF.

The rearrangement uses TRBV5-1 and TRBJ2-4; 11 bases line up with TRBD1. V lost 4 bases to trimming and J lost 6 bases; unmatched junction nucleotides: 9. The V gene's germline CDR1 is SGHRS and CDR2 YFSETQ. The CDR3 spans 16 residues. The CDR3 protein is CASSPRGQGARNIQYF. Written as DNA, the CDR3 is TGCGCCAGCAGCCCACGTGGACAGGGGGCGCGAAACATTCAGTACTTC.

The rearrangement uses TRBV27 and TRBJ2-3; D is undetermined. Germline CDR1 reads MNHEY; CDR2 reads SMNVEV (reference sequence). CDR3 length: 14 amino acids. The V and J ends lost 1 base and 1 base respectively, with 6 bases between them. In nucleotides, the CDR3 is TGTGCCAGCAGTTTATTTCCGGGCACAGATACGCAGTATTTT. It encodes CASSLFPGTDTQYF.

This rearrangement joins TRBV29-1 to TRBJ2-7; 7 bases are a match to TRBD2. There are 13 residues in the CDR3. The J segment lost 6 bases and the V segment lost 4 bases, leaving 9 bases of the junction unmatched. The germline gives CDR1 SQVTM, CDR2 ANQGSEA. CDR3 coding DNA: TGCAGCGTTGGGCGGGAGAGAGACTCCGAGCAGTACTTC. It specifies CSVGRERDSEQYF.

The CDR3 region has the DNA TGTGCCAGCAGTGACAGGACTACTTTCTCCTACGAGCAGTACTTC. Translating gives CASSDRTTFSYEQYF. The chain uses TRBV6-4 and TRBJ2-7, with a possible D match to TRBD2 (6 bases). V lost 2 bases and J 0 bases, leaving 11 bases between the germline ends. This CDR3 has 15 residues. Germline lookup yields CDR1 MRHNA and CDR2 SNTAGT.

This chain joins TRBV5-6 and TRBJ2-5, with 7 nucleotides matching TRBD2. The CDR3 runs 14 residues. Losses at the gene ends were 1 base for V and 4 bases for J; bases not matched to a gene: 4. Germline assignment: CDR1 SGHDT and CDR2 YYEEEE. The CDR3 region has the DNA TGTGCCAGCAGCTTGAACGGGGAGGGAGAGACCCAGTACTTC. It translates to CASSLNGEGETQYF.

This chain uses TRBV14 with TRBJ2-2, with D possibly TRBD1 on 5 matching bases. CDR3 size: 14 residues. Germline CDR1 and CDR2: SGHDN and FVKESK. The ends were cut back, 5 bases at V and 4 bases at J, with 11 bases in the middle. For the CDR3, the DNA is TGTGCCAGCAGCGGCAGGGTGGCCACCGGGGAGCTGTTTTTT. It encodes CASSGRVATGELFF.

This chain uses TRBV18 with TRBJ1-5; a possible D gene is TRBD1 (5 bases). This CDR3 region has 13 residues. Germline lookup yields CDR1 KGHSH and CDR2 LQKENI. V lost 6 bases, J lost 2 bases, and 8 bases lay in between. Written as DNA, the CDR3 is TGTGCCAGCTCGGGGGAGGGCAATCAGCCCCAGCATTTT. Translating it yields CASSGEGNQPQHF.

The rearrangement joins TRBV4-2 to TRBJ2-1; 9 nucleotides line up with TRBD2. Germline-derived CDR1 and CDR2 are LGHNA and YNFKEQ. This CDR3 comprises 16 residues. With V trimmed by 0 bases and J by 2 bases, 2 bases remained unmatched. The CDR3 here is CASSQDLAGTYNEQFF. For the CDR3, the DNA is TGTGCCAGCAGCCAAGATCTAGCGGGGACCTACAATGAGCAGTTCTTC.

V gene TRBV15 combines with J gene TRBJ2-3, with 10 bases aligning to TRBD2. Germline V gene lookup returns CDR1 LNHNV and CDR2 YYDKDF (reference sequence). The length of the CDR3 is 14 residues. Trimming took 9 bases from V and 4 from J; bases not matched to a gene: 7. CDR3 coding DNA: TGTGCCACGAGCCTAGCGGGAGTTGCAGATACGCAGTATTTT. It translates to CATSLAGVADTQYF. Looking up the rest from reference TRBV15 and TRBJ2-3 gives the full variable domain: DAMVIQNPRYQVTQFGKPVTLSCSQTLNHNVMYWYQQKSSQAPKLLFHYYDKDFNNEADTPDNFQSRRPNTSFCFLDIRSPGLGDTAMYLCATSLAGVADTQYFGPGTRLTVL.

The genes are TRBV4-3 and TRBJ1-6; D remains unclear. CDR1 LGHNA and CDR2 YSLEER come from the germline V gene. Trimming removed 1 base from V and 6 bases from J, with 13 bases in between. This CDR3 contains 16 residues. CDR3 protein: CASSQAAGMGNSPLHF. DNA of the CDR3: TGCGCCAGCAGCCAAGCGGCAGGCATGGGTAATTCACCCCTCCACTTT.

V usage is TRBV5-1 and J usage is TRBJ2-7; D perhaps matches TRBD2 (6 bases). Trimming stripped 2 bases from V and 4 bases from J, with 10 bases between. Germline-derived CDR1 and CDR2 are SGHRS and YFSETQ. The CDR3 consists of 13 residues. CDR3 protein: CASSFGAGYEQYF. DNA of the CDR3: TGCGCCAGCAGCTTCGGTGCGGGATACGAGCAGTACTTC.

The chain combines TRBV7-9 with TRBJ1-6, with D hard to call. Trimming left V 1 base short and J 8 bases short, with 12 bases between. The CDR3 covers 15 residues. Germline CDR1 is SEHNR and CDR2 is FQNEAQ (reference sequence). The CDR3 reads CASSLDPNRDSPLHF. CDR3 DNA sequence: TGTGCCAGCAGCTTAGATCCTAACCGCGATTCACCCCTCCACTTT.

The V gene is TRBV5-4, the J gene TRBJ2-7; TRBD2 aligns across 7 bases. Germline trimming cut 6 bases from V and 7 bases from J; bases unmatched to any gene: 16. This CDR3 has 15 residues. Germline values: CDR1 SGHNT, CDR2 YYREEE (reference sequence). The CDR3 coding sequence is TGTGCCAGCACCAATTTGGGGGGAGGGCCTGGGGAGCAGTACTTC. Its translation: CASTNLGGGPGEQYF.

This chain uses TRBV11-2 with TRBJ2-3, with TRBD2 as a possible D gene (5 bases). The CDR3 contains 15 residues. The germline CDR1 and CDR2 sequences are SGHAT and FQNNGV. Trimming removed 6 bases at V and 2 bases at J, with 15 bases between. CDR3 DNA sequence: TGTGCCAGCAGTCGCCGGGAACCTAACACAGATACGCAGTATTTT. Protein product: CASSRREPNTDTQYF. The variable domain in full, with the rest retrieved from reference TRBV11-2 and TRBJ2-3, is EAGVAQSPRYKIIEKRQSVAFWCNPISGHATLYWYQQILGQGPKLLIQFQNNGVVDDSQLPKDRFSAERLKGVDSTLKIQPAKLEDSAVYLCASSRREPNTDTQYFGPGTRLTVL.